Detailed here is one T cell receptor (beta chain). It lacks a known antigen. No much larger clone is present one base from it, and per-base qualities are unavailable. V and J lose 2 bases and 7 bases, and a span of 9 bases separates them. From a lookup of the germline V gene (reference sequence), CDR1 and CDR2 are LGHDT and YNNKEL. The CDR3, cysteine through phenylalanine, is 12 amino acids long. Just CDR3 DNA is preserved here, 36 bases in frame from base 1. The data were taken from a study of control samples from healthy donors and cancer patients (dated by TCRdb to between 2020 and 2021). The library was obtained by the immunoSEQ multiplex PCR assay. This is the immuneACCESS table as TCRdb keeps it, with only in-frame sequences that have V and J called. A part of the clones is gone; compared with another copy, unresolved V genes explain less than half, and the rest is unexplained. The sample profile shows some 120,000 clones; more than 70% of them were found once. The ten largest account for roughly 3.2% of the sample.

The rearrangement joined TRBV3-1 (or the pseudogene TRBV3-2) to TRBJ2-7, with the D gene too uncertain to name. The sequenced sample was blood. This clonotype was obtained from a man in his fifties or sixties in good health. CDR3 loop: CASSQSLGEQYF. The DNA reads as follows: TGTGCCAGCAGCCAAAGTCTAGGGGAGCAGTACTTC.